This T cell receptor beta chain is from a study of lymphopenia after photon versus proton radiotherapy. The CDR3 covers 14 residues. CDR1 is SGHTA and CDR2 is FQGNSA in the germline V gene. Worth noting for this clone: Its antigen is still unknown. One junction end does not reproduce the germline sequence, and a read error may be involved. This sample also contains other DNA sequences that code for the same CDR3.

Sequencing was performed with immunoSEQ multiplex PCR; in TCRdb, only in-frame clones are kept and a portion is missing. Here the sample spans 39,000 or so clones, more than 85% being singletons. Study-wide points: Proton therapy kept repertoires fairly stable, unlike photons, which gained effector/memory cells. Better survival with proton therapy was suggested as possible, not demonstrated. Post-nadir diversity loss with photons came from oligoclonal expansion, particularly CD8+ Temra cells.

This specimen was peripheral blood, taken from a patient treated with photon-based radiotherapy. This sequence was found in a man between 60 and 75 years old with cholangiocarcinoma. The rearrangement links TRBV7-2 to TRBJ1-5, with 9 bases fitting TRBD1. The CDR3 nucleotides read TGTGCCAGCAGCGGAGGACAGGGGTCTCAGCCTCAGCATTTT. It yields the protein CASSGGQGSQPQHF.